This T cell receptor (beta chain) appears in the sequencing data of a study of T cells expressing NK-cell markers. Following a re-call of the 5' RACE reads, TCRdb has one entry per CDR3 protein and lacks DNA. Recorded for this sample: hundreds of thousands of distinct CDR3 sequences. Sample: blood T cells: a sorted CD56 or NKG2C T cell subset, CD4+ or CD8+ T cells, or bulk PBMC T cells (not recorded which). This sequence was found in a man aged 18-69 years in good health.

The CDR3 reads CASRHPESGTQYF. The chain uses TRBV7-9 and TRBJ2-3. CDR1 and CDR2 (germline): SEHNR, FQNEAQ (reference sequence). The CDR3 contains 13 residues.